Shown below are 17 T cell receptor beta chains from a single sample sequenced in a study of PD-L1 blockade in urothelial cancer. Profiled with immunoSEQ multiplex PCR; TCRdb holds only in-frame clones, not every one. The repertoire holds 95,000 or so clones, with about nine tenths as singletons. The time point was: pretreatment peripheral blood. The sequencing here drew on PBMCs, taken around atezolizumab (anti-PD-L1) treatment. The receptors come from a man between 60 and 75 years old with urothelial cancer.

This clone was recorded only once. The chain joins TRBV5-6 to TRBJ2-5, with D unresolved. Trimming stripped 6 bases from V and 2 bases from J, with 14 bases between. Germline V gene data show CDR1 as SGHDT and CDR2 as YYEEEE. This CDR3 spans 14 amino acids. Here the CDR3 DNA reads TGTGCCAGCACCTCCTCTGCCAGTCAAGAGACCCAGTACTTC. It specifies CASTSSASQETQYF.

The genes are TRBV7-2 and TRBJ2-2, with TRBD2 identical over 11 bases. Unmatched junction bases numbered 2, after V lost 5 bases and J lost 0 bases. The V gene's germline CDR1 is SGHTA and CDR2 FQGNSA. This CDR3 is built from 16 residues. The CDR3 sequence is CASSHSGGANTGELFF. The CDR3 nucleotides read TGTGCCAGCAGCCATAGCGGGGGGGCGAACACCGGGGAGCTGTTTTTT.

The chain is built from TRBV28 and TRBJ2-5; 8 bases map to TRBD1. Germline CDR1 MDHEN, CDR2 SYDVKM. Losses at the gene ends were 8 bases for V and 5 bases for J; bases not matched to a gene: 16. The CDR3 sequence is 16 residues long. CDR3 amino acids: CASAQSGRGPAETQYF. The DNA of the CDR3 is TGTGCCAGCGCACAATCAGGCAGGGGGCCTGCGGAGACCCAGTACTTC. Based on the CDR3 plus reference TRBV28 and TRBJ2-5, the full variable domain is DVKVTQSSRYLVKRTGEKVFLECVQDMDHENMFWYRQDPGLGLRLIYFSYDVKMKEKGDIPEGYSVSREKKERFSLILESASTNQTSMYLCASAQSGRGPAETQYFGPGTRLLVL.

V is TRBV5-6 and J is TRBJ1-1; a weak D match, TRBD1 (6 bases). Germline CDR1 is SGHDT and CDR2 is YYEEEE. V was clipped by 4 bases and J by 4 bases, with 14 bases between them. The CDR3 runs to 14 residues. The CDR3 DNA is TGTGCCAGCAGCCTGACAGGACGGAGCACTGAAGCTTTCTTT. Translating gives CASSLTGRSTEAFF.

CDR3 loop: CASSGRGLAGVETQYF. CDR3 DNA: TGCGCCAGCAGTGGGAGAGGACTAGCCGGAGTGGAGACCCAGTACTTC. The chain links TRBV10-1 to TRBJ2-5, with 8 bases matching TRBD2. CDR3 length: 16 amino acids. V lost 4 bases to trimming and J lost 5 bases; unmatched junction nucleotides: 12. CDR1 is WNHNN, CDR2 SYGVQD, per germline (reference sequence).

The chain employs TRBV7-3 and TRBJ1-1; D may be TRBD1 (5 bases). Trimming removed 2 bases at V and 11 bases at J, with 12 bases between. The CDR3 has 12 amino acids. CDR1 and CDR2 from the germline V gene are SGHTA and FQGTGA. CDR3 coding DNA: TGTGCCAGCAGCTTATGGGGGGAGAGGGCTTTCTTT. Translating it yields CASSLWGERAFF.

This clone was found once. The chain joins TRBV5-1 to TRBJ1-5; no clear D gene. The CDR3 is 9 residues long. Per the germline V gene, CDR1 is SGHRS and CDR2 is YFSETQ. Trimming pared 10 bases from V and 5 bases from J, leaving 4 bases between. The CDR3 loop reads CAGDQPQHF. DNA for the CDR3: TGCGCCGGAGATCAGCCCCAGCATTTT.

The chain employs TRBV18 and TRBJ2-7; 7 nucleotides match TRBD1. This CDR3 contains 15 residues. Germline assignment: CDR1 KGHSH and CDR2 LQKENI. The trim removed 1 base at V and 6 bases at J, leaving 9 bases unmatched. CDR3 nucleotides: TGTGCCAGCTCACCACAGGGGGCGCAGGGTGTCGAGCAGTACTTC. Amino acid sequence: CASSPQGAQGVEQYF.

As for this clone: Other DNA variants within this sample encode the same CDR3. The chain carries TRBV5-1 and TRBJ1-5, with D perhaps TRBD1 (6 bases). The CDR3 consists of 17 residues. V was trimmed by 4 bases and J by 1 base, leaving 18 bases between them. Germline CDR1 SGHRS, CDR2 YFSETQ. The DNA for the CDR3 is TGCGCCAGCAGCCCACAACCCGTGGGGGCGAGCAATCAGCCCCAGCATTTT. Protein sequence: CASSPQPVGASNQPQHF.

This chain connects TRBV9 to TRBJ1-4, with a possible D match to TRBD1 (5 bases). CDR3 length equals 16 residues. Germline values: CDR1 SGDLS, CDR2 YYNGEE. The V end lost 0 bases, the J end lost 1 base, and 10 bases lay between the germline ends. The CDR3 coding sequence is TGTGCCAGCAGCGTAGGGGACTGGGGAACTAATGAAAAACTGTTTTTT. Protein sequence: CASSVGDWGTNEKLFF.

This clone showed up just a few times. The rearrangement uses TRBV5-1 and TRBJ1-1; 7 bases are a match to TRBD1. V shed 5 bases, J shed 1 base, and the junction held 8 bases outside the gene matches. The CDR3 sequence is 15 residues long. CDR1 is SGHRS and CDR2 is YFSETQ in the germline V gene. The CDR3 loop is CASRTGQATNTEAFF. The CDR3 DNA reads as TGCGCCAGCAGAACCGGACAGGCGACGAACACTGAAGCTTTCTTT.

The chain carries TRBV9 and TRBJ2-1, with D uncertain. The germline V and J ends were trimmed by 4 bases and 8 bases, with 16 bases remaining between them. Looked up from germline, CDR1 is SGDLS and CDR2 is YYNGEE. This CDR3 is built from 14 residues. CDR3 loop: CASSYGSSMDEQFF. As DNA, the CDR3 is TGTGCCAGCAGCTACGGCTCTAGTATGGATGAGCAGTTCTTC.

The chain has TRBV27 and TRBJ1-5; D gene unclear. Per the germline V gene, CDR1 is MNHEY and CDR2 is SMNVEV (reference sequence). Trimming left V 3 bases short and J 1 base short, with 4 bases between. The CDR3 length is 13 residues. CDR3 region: CASSFQSNQPQHF. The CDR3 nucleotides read TGTGCCAGCAGTTTTCAAAGCAATCAGCCCCAGCATTTT.

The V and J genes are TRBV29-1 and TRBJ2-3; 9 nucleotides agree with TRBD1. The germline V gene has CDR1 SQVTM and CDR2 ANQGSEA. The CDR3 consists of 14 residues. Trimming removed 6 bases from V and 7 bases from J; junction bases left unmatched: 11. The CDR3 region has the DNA TGCAGCGTCGAGAAGGACAGGGGTGCCAATACGCAGTATTTT. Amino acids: CSVEKDRGANTQYF.

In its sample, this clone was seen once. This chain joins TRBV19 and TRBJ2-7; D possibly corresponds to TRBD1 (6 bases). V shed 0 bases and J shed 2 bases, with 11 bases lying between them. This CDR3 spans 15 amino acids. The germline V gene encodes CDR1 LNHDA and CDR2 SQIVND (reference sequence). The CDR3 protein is CASSIDPTGAYEQYF. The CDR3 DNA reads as TGTGCCAGTAGTATAGATCCGACAGGCGCCTACGAGCAGTACTTC.

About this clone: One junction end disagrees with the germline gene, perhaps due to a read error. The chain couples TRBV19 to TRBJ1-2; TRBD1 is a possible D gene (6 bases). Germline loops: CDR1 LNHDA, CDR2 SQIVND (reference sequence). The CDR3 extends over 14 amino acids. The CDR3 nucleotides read TGTGCCAGTAGTATAGGCCCAGGGGTCTATCGCTACACCTTC. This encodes CASSIGPGVYRYTF.

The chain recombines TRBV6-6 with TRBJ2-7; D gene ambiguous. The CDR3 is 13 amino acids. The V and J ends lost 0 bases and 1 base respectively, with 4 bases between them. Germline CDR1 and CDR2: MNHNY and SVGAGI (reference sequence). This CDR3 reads CASSYSSSYEQYF. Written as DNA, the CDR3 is TGTGCCAGCAGTTACTCCTCTTCCTACGAGCAGTACTTC.